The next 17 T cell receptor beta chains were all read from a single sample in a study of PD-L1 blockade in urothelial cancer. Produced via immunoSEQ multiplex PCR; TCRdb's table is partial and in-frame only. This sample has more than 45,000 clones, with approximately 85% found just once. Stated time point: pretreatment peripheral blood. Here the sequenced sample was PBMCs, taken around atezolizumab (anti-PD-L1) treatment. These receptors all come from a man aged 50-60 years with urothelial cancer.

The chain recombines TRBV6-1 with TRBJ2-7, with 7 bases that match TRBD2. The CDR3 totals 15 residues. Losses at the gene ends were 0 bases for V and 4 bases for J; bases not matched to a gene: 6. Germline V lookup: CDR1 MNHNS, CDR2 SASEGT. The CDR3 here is CASSEALLREYEQYF. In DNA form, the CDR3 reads TGTGCCAGCAGTGAAGCCCTTCTGCGGGAGTACGAGCAGTACTTC.

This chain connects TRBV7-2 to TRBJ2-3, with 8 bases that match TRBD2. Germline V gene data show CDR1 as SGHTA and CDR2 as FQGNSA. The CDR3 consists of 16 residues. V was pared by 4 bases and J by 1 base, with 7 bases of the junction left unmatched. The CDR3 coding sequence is TGTGCCAGCAGCTCTAGCGGGCCGCCCCGCACAGATACGCAGTATTTT. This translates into CASSSSGPPRTDTQYF.

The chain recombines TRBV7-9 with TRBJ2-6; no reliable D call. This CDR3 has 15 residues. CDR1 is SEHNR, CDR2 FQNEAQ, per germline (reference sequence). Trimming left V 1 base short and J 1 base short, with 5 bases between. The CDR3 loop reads CASSLVTSGANVLTF. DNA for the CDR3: TGTGCCAGCAGCTTAGTGACTTCTGGGGCCAACGTCCTGACTTTC.

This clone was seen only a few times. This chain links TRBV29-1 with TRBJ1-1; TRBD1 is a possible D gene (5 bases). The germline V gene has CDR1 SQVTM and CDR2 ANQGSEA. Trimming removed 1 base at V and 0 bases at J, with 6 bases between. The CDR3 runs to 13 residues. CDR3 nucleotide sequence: TGCAGCGTTGAAGGACAGATGAACACTGAAGCTTTCTTT. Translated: CSVEGQMNTEAFF.

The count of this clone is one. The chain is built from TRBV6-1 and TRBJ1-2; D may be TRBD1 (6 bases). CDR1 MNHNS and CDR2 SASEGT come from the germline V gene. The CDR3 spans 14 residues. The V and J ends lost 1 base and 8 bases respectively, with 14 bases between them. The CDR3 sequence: CASSEVRTVGGYTF. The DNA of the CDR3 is TGTGCCAGCAGTGAAGTAAGGACAGTAGGCGGCTACACCTTC.

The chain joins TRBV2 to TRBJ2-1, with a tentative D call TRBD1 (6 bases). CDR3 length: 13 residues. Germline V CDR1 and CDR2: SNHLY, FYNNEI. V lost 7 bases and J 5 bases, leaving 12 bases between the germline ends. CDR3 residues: CASTGTGHNEQFF. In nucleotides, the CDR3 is TGTGCCAGCACAGGTACAGGGCACAATGAGCAGTTCTTC.

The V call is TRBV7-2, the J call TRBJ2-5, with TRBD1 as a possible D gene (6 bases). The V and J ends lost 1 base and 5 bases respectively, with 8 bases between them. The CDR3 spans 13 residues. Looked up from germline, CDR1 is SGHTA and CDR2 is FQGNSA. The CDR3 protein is CASSLGGRETQYF. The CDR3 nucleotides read TGTGCCAGCAGCTTAGGGGGGCGGGAGACCCAGTACTTC.

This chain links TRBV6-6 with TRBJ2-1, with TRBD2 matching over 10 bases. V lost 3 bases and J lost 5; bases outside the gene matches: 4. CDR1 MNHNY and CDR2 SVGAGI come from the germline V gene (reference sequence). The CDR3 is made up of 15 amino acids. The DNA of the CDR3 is TGTGCCAGCAGTTATGGGACTAGCGCCAACAATGAGCAGTTCTTC. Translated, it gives CASSYGTSANNEQFF.

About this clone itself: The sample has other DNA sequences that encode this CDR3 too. Here the CDR3 DNA reads TGTGCCAGCACCGACAGGGGCACTGAAGCTTTCTTT. Translated: CASTDRGTEAFF. The chain links TRBV6-5 to TRBJ1-1, with 8 nucleotides matching TRBD1. Germline V gene data show CDR1 as MNHEY and CDR2 as SVGAGI. After removal of 7 bases from V and 4 bases from J, the junction contained 2 bases not matched to a gene. The CDR3 consists of 12 residues.

The chain's CDR3 is CASSNYNRFWMGTDTQYF. DNA for the CDR3: TGTGCCAGCAGTAATTATAACAGGTTTTGGATGGGCACAGATACGCAGTATTTT. The chain employs TRBV2 and TRBJ2-3; possible D gene TRBD1, 5 bases. Germline lookup yields CDR1 SNHLY and CDR2 FYNNEI. The CDR3 is made up of 18 amino acids. Deletions cut 5 bases from V and 1 base from J, with 22 bases between.

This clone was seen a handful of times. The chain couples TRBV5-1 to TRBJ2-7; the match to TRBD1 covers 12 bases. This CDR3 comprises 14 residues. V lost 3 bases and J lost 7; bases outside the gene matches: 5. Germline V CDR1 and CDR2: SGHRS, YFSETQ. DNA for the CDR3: TGCGCCAGCAGCTCAGGGGACAGGGGGCAAGAGCAGTACTTC. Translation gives CASSSGDRGQEQYF. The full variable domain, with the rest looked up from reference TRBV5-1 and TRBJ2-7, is KAGVTQTPRYLIKTRGQQVTLSCSPISGHRSVSWYQQTPGQGLQFLFEYFSETQRNKGNFPGRFSGRQFSNSRSEMNVSTLELGDSALYLCASSSGDRGQEQYFGPGTRLTVT.

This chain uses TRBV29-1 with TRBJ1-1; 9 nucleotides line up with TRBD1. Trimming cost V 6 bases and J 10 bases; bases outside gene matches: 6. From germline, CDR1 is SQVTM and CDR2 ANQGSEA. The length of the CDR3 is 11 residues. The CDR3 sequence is CSVPRTGAAFF. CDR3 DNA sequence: TGCAGCGTGCCTCGGACAGGGGCAGCTTTCTTT.

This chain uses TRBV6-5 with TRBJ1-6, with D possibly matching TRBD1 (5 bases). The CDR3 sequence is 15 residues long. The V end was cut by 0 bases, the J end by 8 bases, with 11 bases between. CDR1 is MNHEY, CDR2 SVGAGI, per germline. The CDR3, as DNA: TGTGCCAGCAGTTACTCGGGCAAAGGGGATTCACCCCTCCACTTT. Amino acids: CASSYSGKGDSPLHF.

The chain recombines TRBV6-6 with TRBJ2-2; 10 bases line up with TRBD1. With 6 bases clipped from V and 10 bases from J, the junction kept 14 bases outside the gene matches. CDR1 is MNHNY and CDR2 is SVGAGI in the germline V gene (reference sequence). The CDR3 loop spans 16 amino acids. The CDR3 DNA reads TGTGCCAGCAGCCACCCTGGGACAGGGGATGGGTCGGAGCTGTTTTTT. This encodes CASSHPGTGDGSELFF.

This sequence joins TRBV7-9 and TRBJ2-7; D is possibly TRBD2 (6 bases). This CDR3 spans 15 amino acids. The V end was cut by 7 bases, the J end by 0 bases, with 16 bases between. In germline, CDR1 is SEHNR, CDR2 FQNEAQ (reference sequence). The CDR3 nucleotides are TGTGCCAGCACTAATTGGGGGGAGGCCTCCTACGAGCAGTACTTC. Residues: CASTNWGEASYEQYF.

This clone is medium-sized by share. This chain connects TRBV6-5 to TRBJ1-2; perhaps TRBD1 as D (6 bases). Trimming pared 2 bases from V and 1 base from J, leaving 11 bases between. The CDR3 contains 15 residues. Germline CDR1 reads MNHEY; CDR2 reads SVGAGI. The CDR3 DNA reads TGTGCCAGCAGTTACGGGGGGGCTCTTAACTATGGCTACACCTTC. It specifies CASSYGGALNYGYTF.

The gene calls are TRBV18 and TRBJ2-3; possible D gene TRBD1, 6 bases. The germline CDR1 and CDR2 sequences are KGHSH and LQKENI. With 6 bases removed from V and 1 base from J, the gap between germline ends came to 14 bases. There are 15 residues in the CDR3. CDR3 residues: CASSRDRSGTDTQYF. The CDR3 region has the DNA TGTGCCAGCTCTCGAGACAGGTCCGGCACAGATACGCAGTATTTT.